One T cell receptor (beta chain) is described in this entry. The PCR had 60 Vbeta and 13 Jbeta primers. Sequenced by immunoSEQ multiplex PCR; TCRdb stores in-frame clones only, minus some. This repertoire comprises around 77,000 clones; its ten largest clones make up approximately 15%. The entry originates in a study of cytomegalovirus exposure and HLA in healthy donors. V was trimmed by 4 bases and J by 6 bases, leaving 23 bases between them. This CDR3 region has 18 residues. CDR1 and CDR2 from the germline V gene are SGHDT and YYEEEE. The sample consisted of PBMCs. The clonotype was recovered from a man between 45 and 60 years old in good health and CMV-seropositive. The V gene is TRBV5-6, the J gene TRBJ1-6; D possibly corresponds to TRBD1 (6 bases). DNA of the CDR3: TGTGCCAGCAGCCCCAATCCGGGACAATTAGGGGCTAATTCACCCCTCCACTTT. This gives the protein CASSPNPGQLGANSPLHF.